This T cell receptor (beta chain) is drawn from a study of blood T cell repertoires in COVID-19 (dated by TCRdb to 2018 to 2021). Regarding the study in general: Samples covering the acute and convalescent phases of COVID-19 were provided by collaborators in the United States, Italy and Spain. The samples were drawn from two sources: the first 160 participants of the ongoing ImmuneRACE study, and some 1,300 subjects contributed by 6 global collaborators. The material from the prospective study consisted of cDNA or gDNA derived from T cells, B-cell-depleted T cells, or PBMCs. Deeply sampled blood TCRbeta repertoires from subjects exposed to, actively infected with, or recovered from COVID-19 were included in the dataset. Sample metadata almost always included a de-identified subject ID, COVID-19 status, age in years and sex. The repertoires were made available in a free public database intended to serve as a resource for research on the immune response to SARS-CoV-2. Where available, HLA class I and class II types were obtained from metadata supplied by the sample provider rather than from assay-based typing.

Study-wide conclusions, independent of this receptor: Clinical and demographic metadata were provided uncurated, with the amount varying by source and participant.

TCRbeta CDR3 regions were amplified from genomic DNA by means of the immunoSEQ Assay, a bias-controlled multiplex PCR. In the authors' own workflow: The number of nucleated cells in each sample was estimated by amplification of reference gene primers within the assay. Sequence reads were collapsed and filtered to measure the absolute abundance of every unique TCRbeta CDR3 rearrangement. For each sample, productive Simpson clonality was calculated as the square root of Simpson's diversity index over productive rearrangements. TCRdb obtained this table from immuneACCESS and retained in-frame rearrangements with V and J assigned. These tables miss some clones; where compared with another copy, unresolved V genes account for less than half of the shortfall, and the remainder is unexplained. V and J calls and clone size are copied from that table; D and trimming were computed from the DNA. The sample table contains approximately 140,000 clones; only one count was recorded for around four fifths of them. The ten largest clones represent about 40% of the sample.

With regard to this clone: The target of this receptor is not known. The input lacks base qualities; no much larger clone sits a single base away.

Collaborating institutions collected whole blood in K2EDTA tubes following their own protocols. For TCRbeta analysis, collaborators shipped samples in one of three forms: frozen whole blood, isolated PBMCs, or DNA extracted from either of those sample types. The sequence was collected from a human donor in a cohort sampled during active COVID-19. Sequencing was performed on peripheral blood.

The CDR3 amino acid sequence is: CASSPRTSGGASYNEQFF. The nucleotides read TGCGCCAGCAGCCCCCGGACTAGCGGGGGGGCATCCTACAATGAGCAGTTCTTC. The V and J segments used are TRBV4-3 and TRBJ2-1; 15 central nucleotides agree with TRBD2. CDR1 is given as LGHNA and CDR2 as YSLEER, both from the germline V gene. Including the terminal cysteine and phenylalanine, the CDR3 comprises 18 residues. Of all the DNA, just the CDR3 is kept, 54 bases in frame from base 1. Clipping removes 4 bases from V and 1 base from J, with 5 as the unmatched junction base count.